In this sample, the clone carrying this TCR beta chain turned up a few times. What it recognizes is unknown. Generated by immunoSEQ multiplex PCR, the TCRdb table keeps only in-frame clones and is missing some. Among 50,000 to 65,000 clones, around nine tenths were seen once, and the ten largest hold approximately 1.1%. This sample was included in a study of OX40 agonist ivuxolimab in advanced cancers. For the study at large: A mean age of approximately 64 years, range about 20 to 90, was recorded, and 70% to 85% were male.

Study outcomes and limitations: Determination of antigen specificity was not performed for the expanded peripheral T cells.

The receptor comes from an adult with an advanced solid tumor such as melanoma, head and neck, liver or kidney cancer. Sample: CD4+ or CD8+ T cells sorted from blood, taken in a trial of the OX40 agonist ivuxolimab.

The chain's CDR3 is CASSIGFSEAFF. In nucleotides, the CDR3 is TGTGCCAGCAGCATAGGGTTCTCTGAAGCTTTCTTT. The rearrangement joins TRBV28 to TRBJ1-1; D remains ambiguous. V was clipped by 6 bases and J by 6 bases, with 11 bases between them. The CDR3 is made up of 12 amino acids. Germline CDR1 is MDHEN and CDR2 is SYDVKM.